Below, 15 T cell receptor beta chains from the same sample are listed, as sequenced in a study of identical twins. TCRdb independently ran MiXCR on the 5' RACE reads; one entry per CDR3 protein. Found here are 350,000 or so distinct CDR3 sequences, approximately 8.8% of them singletons; the top ten hold under 10%. The sequenced sample was naive T cells sorted from blood. These receptor sequences come from a woman aged 45 to 65 in good health.

The rearrangement joins TRBV10-3 to TRBJ2-7; 11 positions match TRBD1. The germline V gene encodes CDR1 ENHRY and CDR2 SYGVKD. This CDR3 has 16 residues. With 2 bases clipped from V and 7 bases from J, the junction kept 10 bases outside the gene matches. The CDR3 region is CAISEPGGTGGQEQYF. Here the CDR3 DNA reads TGTGCCATCAGTGAGCCAGGAGGGACAGGGGGTCAAGAGCAGTACTTC.

Many counts were recorded for this clonotype. V gene TRBV6-5 combines with J gene TRBJ2-7; D is tentatively TRBD1 or TRBD2 (6 bases each). The V end lost 5 bases, the J end lost 1 base, and 9 bases lay between the germline ends. The germline CDR1 and CDR2 sequences are MNHEY and SVGAGI. The CDR3 covers 13 residues. The CDR3 region has the DNA TGTGCCAGCAGTACAGGGACTTCCTACGAGCAGTACTTC. It encodes CASSTGTSYEQYF.

This clonotype was observed many times. This chain links TRBV15 with TRBJ1-1; D ambiguous. This CDR3 comprises 14 residues. The germline gives CDR1 LNHNV, CDR2 YYDKDF (reference sequence). V was clipped by 0 bases and J by 5 bases, with 10 bases between them. CDR3 loop: CATSRDAVGTEAFF. CDR3 in DNA: TGTGCCACCAGCAGAGATGCCGTGGGGACTGAAGCTTTCTTT.

This clonotype was picked up many times. This chain links TRBV12-3 or TRBV12-4 with TRBJ1-1, with D perhaps matching TRBD1 (5 bases). Deletions cut 3 bases from V and 11 bases from J, with 10 bases between. The CDR3 spans 11 residues. The CDR3 bases are TGTGCCAGCAGTTTGGGGGAGAGTGCTTTCTTT. Protein: CASSLGESAFF.

The sample holds a few counts of this clonotype. This chain links TRBV29-1 with TRBJ1-5; 8 bases are a match to TRBD1. The CDR3 contains 14 residues. V was pared by 4 bases and J by 5 bases, with 7 bases of the junction left unmatched. Germline V gene data show CDR1 as SQVTM and CDR2 as ANQGSEA. DNA of the CDR3: TGCAGCGTTGTAGCAGGGGGCATAGATCAGCCCCAGCATTTT. Translating it yields CSVVAGGIDQPQHF.

This clonotype has just a few counts. The rearrangement links TRBV4-2 to TRBJ2-3, with 8 bases that match TRBD2. The CDR3 totals 16 residues. V was clipped by 1 base and J by 6 bases; unmatched bases: 9. Germline V CDR1 and CDR2: LGHNA, YNFKEQ. The CDR3 DNA reads TGTGCCAGCAGCCAAGGGCACGGGACTAGAGCCGATACGCAGTATTTT. Protein sequence: CASSQGHGTRADTQYF.

This clonotype came up a few times. This rearrangement joins TRBV12-3 or TRBV12-4 to TRBJ2-1, with TRBD2 matching 11 bases. J was trimmed by 3 bases and V by 6 bases; bases with no gene match: 7. CDR3 size: 16 residues. Here the CDR3 reads CASRGTTSGSYNEQFF. CDR3 bases: TGTGCCAGCAGGGGGACAACTAGCGGGAGCTACAATGAGCAGTTCTTC.

The chain is built from TRBV24-1 and TRBJ1-5, with TRBD1 matching over 7 bases. Germline V CDR1 and CDR2: KGHDR, SFDVKD. The V and J ends lost 2 bases and 0 bases, in that order; junction bases with no gene match: 6. The CDR3 has 17 residues. CDR3 nucleotide sequence: TGTGCCACCAGTGATTCCGGGACAGCGTATAGCAATCAGCCCCAGCATTTT. It encodes CATSDSGTAYSNQPQHF.

This clonotype showed up just a few times. The chain links TRBV10-2 to TRBJ2-3, with D tentatively TRBD1 (6 bases). V lost 5 bases and J lost 2, with 14 bases in between. Germline CDR1 and CDR2: WSHSY and SAAADI. The CDR3 is 15 residues long. The CDR3 here is CASSIGRGTTDTQYF. CDR3 nucleotides: TGCGCCAGCAGTATCGGAAGGGGGACCACAGATACGCAGTATTTT.

The table lists this clonotype with many counts. This sequence joins TRBV11-2 and TRBJ2-1; TRBD1 is a possible D gene (6 bases). CDR1 SGHAT and CDR2 FQNNGV come from the germline V gene. Trimming removed 2 bases from V and 7 bases from J, with 6 bases in between. The CDR3 runs to 12 residues. DNA for the CDR3: TGTGCCAGCAGCTTACAGGGGAATGAGCAGTTCTTC. Its protein product is CASSLQGNEQFF.

This clonotype came up many times. The CDR3 DNA sequence: TGCAGCATCCGACCGGGGACAGATACGCAGTATTTT. This encodes CSIRPGTDTQYF. This chain joins TRBV29-1 and TRBJ2-3, with D possibly matching TRBD2 (5 bases). Germline V gene sequence: CDR1 SQVTM, CDR2 ANQGSEA. This CDR3 contains 12 residues. The germline V and J ends were trimmed by 8 bases and 3 bases, with 12 bases remaining between them.

The genes are TRBV18 and TRBJ2-2; TRBD1 might be the D (6 bases). CDR1 is KGHSH, CDR2 LQKENI, per germline. Deletions cut 4 bases from V and 1 base from J, with 13 bases between. This CDR3 comprises 16 residues. Written as DNA, the CDR3 is TGTGCCAGCTCACTAGCTGGGGGCCTGAACACCGGGGAGCTGTTTTTT. Its protein product is CASSLAGGLNTGELFF. The variable domain in full, with the rest retrieved from reference TRBV18 and TRBJ2-2, is NAGVMQNPRHLVRRRGQEARLRCSPMKGHSHVYWYRQLPEEGLKFMVYLQKENIIDESGMPKERFSAEFPKEGPSILRIQQVVRGDSAAYFCASSLAGGLNTGELFFGEGSRLTVL.

Comments on this clonotype: The junction does not match germline at one end; this may be a read error. The rearrangement uses TRBV7-2 and TRBJ2-1; weak D call: TRBD2 (5 bases). This CDR3 contains 15 residues. Germline CDR1 and CDR2: SGHTA and FQGNSA. The CDR3 coding sequence is TGTGCCAGCAGCTTAGCGGGAGCGGTTATGAATGGGCAGTTCTTC. This gives the protein CASSLAGAVMNGQFF.

The V gene is TRBV19, the J gene TRBJ1-6; D perhaps matches TRBD1 (5 bases). Germline loops: CDR1 LNHDA, CDR2 SQIVND (reference sequence). V gave up 4 bases and J gave up 6 bases, with 7 bases separating them. This CDR3 has 13 residues. DNA for the CDR3: TGTGCCAGTAGTAAGGGGTTTAATTCACCCCTCCACTTT. It specifies CASSKGFNSPLHF.

The chain recombines TRBV3-1 with TRBJ2-7; TRBD1 matches 9 bases. This CDR3 has 15 amino acids. Germline V gene sequence: CDR1 LGHDT, CDR2 YNNKEL (reference sequence). After removal of 4 bases from V and 4 bases from J, the junction contained 8 bases not matched to a gene. CDR3: CASSRDGTGRYEQYF. The DNA for the CDR3 is TGTGCCAGCAGCCGAGATGGGACAGGGAGGTACGAGCAGTACTTC.